Sequencing of this T cell receptor (beta chain) was carried out in a study of T cell clonality in common variable immunodeficiency. TCRdb's copy holds only in-frame clones and misses some; the assay was immunoSEQ multiplex PCR. Altogether about 52,000 clones were found in the sample, and no singletons occur. Germline CDR1 SGHRS, CDR2 YFSETQ. V gave up 4 bases and J gave up 4 bases; unmatched junction bases: 7. The CDR3 extends over 14 amino acids. Remarks on this clone: The CDR3 is cut off 3 residues early in the read; its end comes from the germline J gene.

The TCR was taken from a person aged 18 to 70 in good health. The V and J genes are TRBV5-1 and TRBJ2-7; 8 bases are a match to TRBD1. Sequenced material: peripheral blood mononuclear cells. CDR3 DNA (partial): TGCGCCAGCAGCCCACAGGGGGAGGCGTACGAG. Amino acid sequence: CASSPQGEAYE. The whole CDR3 protein is CASSPQGEAYEQYF. The variable domain in full, with the rest retrieved from reference TRBV5-1 and TRBJ2-7, is KAGVTQTPRYLIKTRGQQVTLSCSPISGHRSVSWYQQTPGQGLQFLFEYFSETQRNKGNFPGRFSGRQFSNSRSEMNVSTLELGDSALYLCASSPQGEAYEQYFGPGTRLTVT.